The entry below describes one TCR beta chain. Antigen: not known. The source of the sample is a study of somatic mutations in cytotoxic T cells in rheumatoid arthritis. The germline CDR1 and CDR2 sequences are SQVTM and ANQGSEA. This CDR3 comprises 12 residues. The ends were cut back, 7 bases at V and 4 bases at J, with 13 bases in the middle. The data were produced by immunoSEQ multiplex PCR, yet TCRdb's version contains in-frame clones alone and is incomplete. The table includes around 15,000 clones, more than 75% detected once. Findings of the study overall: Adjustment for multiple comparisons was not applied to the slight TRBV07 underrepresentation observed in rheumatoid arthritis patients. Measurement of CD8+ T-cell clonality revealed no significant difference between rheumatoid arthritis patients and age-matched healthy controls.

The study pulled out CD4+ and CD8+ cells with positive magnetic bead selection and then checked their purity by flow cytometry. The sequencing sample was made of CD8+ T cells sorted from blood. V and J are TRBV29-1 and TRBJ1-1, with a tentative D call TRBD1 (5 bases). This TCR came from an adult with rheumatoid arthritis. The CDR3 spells CSALSGTTEAFF. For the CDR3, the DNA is TGCAGCGCATTATCAGGGACCACTGAAGCTTTCTTT.